This T cell receptor (beta chain) originates from a study of T cell repertoires in cytomegalovirus infection (dated by TCRdb to between 2018 and 2020). With regard to the full study: Donor HLA type was relevant to the analysis, because carriage of CMV infection together with the matching HLA type was indicated by public TCR beta signatures.

These reads were obtained on an Illumina HiSeq 1500. The public reads were run again by TCRdb, first through fastp at Q25 and then through MiXCR, and only productive beta chains were kept. Rows are combined by CDR3 protein, so each entry shows the most common genes and DNA. The sample table contains fewer than 300,000 distinct CDR3 sequences; only one count was recorded for roughly 25% of them. Approximately 14% of the sample comes from the top ten. This clonotype was picked up many times. Which antigen it targets is not known. The record has no base qualities; no much larger clone is one base away. General study outcomes and caveats: Carriers of CMV infection plus the relevant HLA type were discriminated by the cumulative frequency of public TCR beta family members in the study cohort and in an independent roughly 400-donor cohort. The ex vivo response was dominated by HLA-C-restricted CMV-specific TCR beta clonotypes, and the single most frequent clonotype in two of eight donors was supplied by these HLA-C-restricted clonotypes.

V lost 1 base and J lost 1 base, and the count of bases not matched to a germline gene is 11. CDR1 and CDR2 (SEHNR, FQNEAQ) derive from the germline V gene (reference sequence). The CDR3, cysteine through phenylalanine, is 18 amino acids long. CDR3 DNA only is kept here, 54 bases in frame from base 1. The TCR was taken from a human donor in good health (CMV status not recorded). Some clones in this sample may be carry-over from other donors' samples. Sequences were obtained from PBMCs. The chain was built from TRBV7-9 and TRBJ1-1, and 8 junctional nucleotides match TRBD1. The nucleotides are TGTGCCAGCAGCTTAGAGGTTGTCCGGACAGGGACGAACACTGAAGCTTTCTTT. Its protein is CASSLEVVRTGTNTEAFF. The full variable domain, with segments outside the CDR3 supplied by the reference TRBV7-9 and TRBJ1-1 proteins, appears as DTGVSQNPRHKITKRGQNVTFRCDPISEHNRLYWYRQTLGQGPEFLTYFQNEAQLEKSRLLSDRFSAERPKGSFSTLEIQRTEQGDSAMYLCASSLEVVRTGTNTEAFFGQGTRLTVV.